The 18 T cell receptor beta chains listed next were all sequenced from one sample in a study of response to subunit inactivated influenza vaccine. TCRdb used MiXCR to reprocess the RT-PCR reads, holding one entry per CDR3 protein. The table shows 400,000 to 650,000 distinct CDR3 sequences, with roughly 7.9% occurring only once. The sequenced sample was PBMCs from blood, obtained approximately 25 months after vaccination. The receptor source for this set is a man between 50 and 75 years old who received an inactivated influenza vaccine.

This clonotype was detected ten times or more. The CDR3 bases are TGTGCCAGCAGCCAAGAGCCCCTTTGGTCTGCAACAGATACGCAGTATTTT. Residues: CASSQEPLWSATDTQYF. The gene calls are TRBV14 and TRBJ2-3; D remains ambiguous. This CDR3 has 17 amino acids. Germline assignment: CDR1 SGHDN and CDR2 FVKESK. V was trimmed by 0 bases and J by 3 bases, leaving 16 bases between them.

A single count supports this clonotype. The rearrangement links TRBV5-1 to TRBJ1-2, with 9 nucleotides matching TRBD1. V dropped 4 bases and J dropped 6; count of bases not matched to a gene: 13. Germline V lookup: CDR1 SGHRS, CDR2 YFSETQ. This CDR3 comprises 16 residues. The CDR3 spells CASSAGNTGGADGYTF. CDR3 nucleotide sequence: TGCGCCAGCAGCGCGGGAAACACAGGGGGCGCGGATGGCTACACCTTC.

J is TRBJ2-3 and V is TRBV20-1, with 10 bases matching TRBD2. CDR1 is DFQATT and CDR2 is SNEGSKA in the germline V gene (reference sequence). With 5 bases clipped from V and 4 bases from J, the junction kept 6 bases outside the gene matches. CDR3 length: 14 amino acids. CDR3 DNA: TGCAGTGCTCGACCAGCGGGGGGGTCAGATACGCAGTATTTT. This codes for CSARPAGGSDTQYF.

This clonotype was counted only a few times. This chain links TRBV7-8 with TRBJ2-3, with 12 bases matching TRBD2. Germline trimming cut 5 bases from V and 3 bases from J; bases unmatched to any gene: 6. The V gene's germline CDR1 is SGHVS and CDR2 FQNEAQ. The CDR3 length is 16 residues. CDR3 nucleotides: TGTGCCAGCAGCGGCCGGACTAGCGGGACGACAGATACGCAGTATTTT. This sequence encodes CASSGRTSGTTDTQYF.

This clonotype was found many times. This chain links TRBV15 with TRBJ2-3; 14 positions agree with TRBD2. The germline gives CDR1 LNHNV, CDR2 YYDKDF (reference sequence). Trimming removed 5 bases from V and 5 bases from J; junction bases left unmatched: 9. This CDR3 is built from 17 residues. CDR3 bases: TGTGCCACCAGCTCCCGACTAGCGGGGGGGCCTGGAGATACGCAGTATTTT. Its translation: CATSSRLAGGPGDTQYF.

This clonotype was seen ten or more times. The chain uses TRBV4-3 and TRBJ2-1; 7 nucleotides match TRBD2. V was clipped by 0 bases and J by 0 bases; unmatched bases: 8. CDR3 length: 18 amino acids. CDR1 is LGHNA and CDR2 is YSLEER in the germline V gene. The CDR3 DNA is TGCGCCAGCAGCCAAGACCCTAGCGGAGAAAGCTCCTACAATGAGCAGTTCTTC. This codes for CASSQDPSGESSYNEQFF.

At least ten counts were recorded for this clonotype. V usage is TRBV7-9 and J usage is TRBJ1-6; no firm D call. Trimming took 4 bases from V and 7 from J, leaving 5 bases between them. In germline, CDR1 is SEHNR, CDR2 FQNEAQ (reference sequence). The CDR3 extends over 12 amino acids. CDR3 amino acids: CASSSINSPLHF. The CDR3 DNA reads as TGTGCCAGCAGCTCGATCAATTCACCCCTCCACTTT.

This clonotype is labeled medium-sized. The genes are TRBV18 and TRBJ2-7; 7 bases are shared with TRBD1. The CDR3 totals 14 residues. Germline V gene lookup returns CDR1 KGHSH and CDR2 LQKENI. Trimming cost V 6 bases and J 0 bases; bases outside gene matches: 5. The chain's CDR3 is CASSTGVGSYEQYF. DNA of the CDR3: TGTGCCAGCTCCACAGGGGTAGGCTCCTACGAGCAGTACTTC.

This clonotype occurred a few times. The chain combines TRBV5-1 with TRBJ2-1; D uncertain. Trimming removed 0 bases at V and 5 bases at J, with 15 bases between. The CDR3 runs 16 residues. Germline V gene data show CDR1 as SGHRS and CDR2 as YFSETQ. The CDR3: CASSLAGESLNNEQFF. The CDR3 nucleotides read TGCGCCAGCAGCTTGGCCGGCGAATCACTAAACAATGAGCAGTTCTTC. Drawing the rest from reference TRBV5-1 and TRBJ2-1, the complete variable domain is KAGVTQTPRYLIKTRGQQVTLSCSPISGHRSVSWYQQTPGQGLQFLFEYFSETQRNKGNFPGRFSGRQFSNSRSEMNVSTLELGDSALYLCASSLAGESLNNEQFFGPGTRLTVL.

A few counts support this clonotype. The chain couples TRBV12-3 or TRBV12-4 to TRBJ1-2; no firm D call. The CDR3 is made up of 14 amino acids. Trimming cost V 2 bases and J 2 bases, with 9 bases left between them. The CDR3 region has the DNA TGTGCCAGCAGTTTATCGGCAGCGAACTATGGCTACACCTTC. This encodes CASSLSAANYGYTF.

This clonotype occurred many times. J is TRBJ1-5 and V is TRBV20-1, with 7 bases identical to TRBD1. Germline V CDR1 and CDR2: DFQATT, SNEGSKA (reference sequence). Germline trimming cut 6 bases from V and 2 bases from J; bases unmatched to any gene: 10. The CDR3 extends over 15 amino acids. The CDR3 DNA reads TGCAGTGCAAACAGACAGGGCGGCGGCAATCAGCCCCAGCATTTT. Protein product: CSANRQGGGNQPQHF.

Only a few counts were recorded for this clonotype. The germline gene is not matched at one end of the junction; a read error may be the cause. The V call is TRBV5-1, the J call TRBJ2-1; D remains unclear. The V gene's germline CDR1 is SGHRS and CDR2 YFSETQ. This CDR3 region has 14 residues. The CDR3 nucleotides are TGCGCCAGCAGCCTGACGTGGACCACCCCTGAGAAGTTCTTC. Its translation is CASSLTWTTPEKFF.

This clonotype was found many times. CDR3 bases: TGTGCCAGCAGCTCGCTCAGGACAACTAATGAAAAACTGTTTTTT. Translation: CASSSLRTTNEKLFF. The genes are TRBV7-9 and TRBJ1-4; D remains ambiguous. Germline CDR1 reads SEHNR; CDR2 reads FQNEAQ (reference sequence). V lost 4 bases to trimming and J lost 0 bases, with 9 bases between them. The CDR3 length is 15 residues.

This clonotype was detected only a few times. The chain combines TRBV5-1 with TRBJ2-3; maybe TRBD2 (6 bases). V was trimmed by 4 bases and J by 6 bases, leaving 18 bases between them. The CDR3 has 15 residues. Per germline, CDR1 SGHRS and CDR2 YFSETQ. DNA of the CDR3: TGCGCCAGCAGCGGCGGGACTTTTCTGGAGGATACGCAGTATTTT. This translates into CASSGGTFLEDTQYF. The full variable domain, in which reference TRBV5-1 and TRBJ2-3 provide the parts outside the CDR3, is KAGVTQTPRYLIKTRGQQVTLSCSPISGHRSVSWYQQTPGQGLQFLFEYFSETQRNKGNFPGRFSGRQFSNSRSEMNVSTLELGDSALYLCASSGGTFLEDTQYFGPGTRLTVL.

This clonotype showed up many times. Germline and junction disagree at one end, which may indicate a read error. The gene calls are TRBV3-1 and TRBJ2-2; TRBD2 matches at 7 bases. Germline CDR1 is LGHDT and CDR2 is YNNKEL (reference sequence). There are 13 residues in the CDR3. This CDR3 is CASRQAGPGELFF. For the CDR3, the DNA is TGTGCCAGCAGACAAGCGGGGCCCGGGGAGCTGTTTTTT.

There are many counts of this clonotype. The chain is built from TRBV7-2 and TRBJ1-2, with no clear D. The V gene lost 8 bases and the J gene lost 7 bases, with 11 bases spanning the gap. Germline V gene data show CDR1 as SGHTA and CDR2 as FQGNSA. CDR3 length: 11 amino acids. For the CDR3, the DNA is TGTGCCAGCGGGGTCCTTGCTGGCTACACCTTC. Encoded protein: CASGVLAGYTF.

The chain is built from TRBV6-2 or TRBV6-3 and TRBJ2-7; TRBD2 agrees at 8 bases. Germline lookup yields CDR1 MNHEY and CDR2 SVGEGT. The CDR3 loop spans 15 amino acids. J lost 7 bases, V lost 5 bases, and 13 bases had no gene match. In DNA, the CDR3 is TGTGCCAGCAGTCTGTACCAAGCGGGAGCCTCTGAGCAGTACTTC. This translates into CASSLYQAGASEQYF.

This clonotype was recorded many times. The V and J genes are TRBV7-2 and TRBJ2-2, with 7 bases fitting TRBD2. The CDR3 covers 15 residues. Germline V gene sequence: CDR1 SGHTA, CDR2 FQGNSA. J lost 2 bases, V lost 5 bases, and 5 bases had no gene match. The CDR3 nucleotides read TGTGCCAGCAGCGCCAGCGGGGTTAACACCGGGGAGCTGTTTTTT. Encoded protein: CASSASGVNTGELFF.